This T cell receptor beta chain was captured in a study of T cells in Graves' hyperthyroidism and ophthalmopathy. This clonotype was picked up many times. Clinical symptoms, serum thyroxine and TRAb, thyroid ultrasound and orbital computed tomography together formed the diagnostic basis. CDR1 is SNHLY and CDR2 is FYNNEI in the germline V gene. This CDR3 spans 17 amino acids. Deletions cut 0 bases from V and 1 base from J, with 15 bases between. What was amplified from RNA transcripts were TCR beta CDR3 regions. First-round RT-PCR with HTBI primers amplified the TCR CDR3 region. A single record per CDR3 protein comes from TCRdb applying MiXCR to the multiplex PCR reads. The data contain around 300,000 distinct CDR3 sequences, roughly an eighth of them singletons.

This receptor was identified in a woman between 40 and 50 years old with Graves' hyperthyroidism. V is TRBV2 and J is TRBJ1-1; possibly TRBD1 for D (5 bases). Source material: blood. This CDR3 is CASSEAIWRTRNTEAFF. CDR3 DNA sequence: TGTGCCAGCAGTGAAGCAATTTGGAGGACAAGGAACACTGAAGCTTTCTTT.